Listed here are 9 T cell receptor beta chains from one sample, sequenced in a study of OX40 agonist ivuxolimab in advanced cancers. Here immunoSEQ multiplex PCR was the method, and the copy in TCRdb shows in-frame clones only, minus some. The sample lists 80,000 to 95,000 clones, around 80% occurring once. The sequencing used CD4+ or CD8+ T cells sorted from blood, collected in a trial of the OX40 agonist ivuxolimab. All receptors derive from an adult with an advanced solid tumor such as melanoma, head and neck, liver or kidney cancer.

The chain recombines TRBV28 with TRBJ1-1, with D unclear. Trimming removed 6 bases from V and 1 base from J, with 21 bases in between. Looked up from germline, CDR1 is MDHEN and CDR2 is SYDVKM. CDR3 length: 17 amino acids. CDR3 in amino acids: CASSLKLRGGRNTEAFF. The CDR3 region has the DNA TGTGCCAGCAGCCTCAAGTTACGGGGAGGTAGGAACACTGAAGCTTTCTTT.

The rearrangement uses TRBV7-9 and TRBJ2-7; D unclear. CDR1 is SEHNR, CDR2 FQNEAQ, per germline (reference sequence). The CDR3 is 12 residues long. V shed 5 bases and J shed 6 bases, with 11 bases lying between them. CDR3 sequence: CASSQLRIEQYF. Written as DNA, the CDR3 is TGTGCCAGCAGCCAATTAAGGATCGAGCAGTACTTC. The full variable domain, completed using reference TRBV7-9 and TRBJ2-7, is DTGVSQNPRHKITKRGQNVTFRCDPISEHNRLYWYRQTLGQGPEFLTYFQNEAQLEKSRLLSDRFSAERPKGSFSTLEIQRTEQGDSAMYLCASSQLRIEQYFGPGTRLTVT.

This clone turned up a few times. V is TRBV7-6 and J is TRBJ2-3; 12 bases are shared with TRBD2. The CDR3 totals 16 residues. Germline V lookup: CDR1 SGHVS, CDR2 FNYEAQ. V shed 5 bases and J 2 bases; nucleotides not matched to a gene: 5. The CDR3 nucleotides read TGTGCCAGCAGCCCACGGACTAGCGGGGTCACAGATACGCAGTATTTT. Translation: CASSPRTSGVTDTQYF.

The chain carries TRBV18 and TRBJ2-7; D is perhaps TRBD1 (6 bases). The CDR3 spans 13 residues. Trimming cost V 4 bases and J 6 bases, with 13 bases left between them. CDR1 is KGHSH and CDR2 is LQKENI in the germline V gene. The CDR3 nucleotides read TGTGCCAGCTCACAGCAGGGGAGCTCCGAGCAGTACTTC. Translation: CASSQQGSSEQYF.

V usage is TRBV28 and J usage is TRBJ1-4, with D possibly being TRBD1 (5 bases). Trimming removed 7 bases at V and 3 bases at J, with 15 bases between. This CDR3 region has 15 residues. The V gene's germline CDR1 is MDHEN and CDR2 SYDVKM. Here the CDR3 reads CASNPGAIPNEKLFF. In nucleotides, the CDR3 is TGTGCCAGCAACCCTGGGGCTATACCTAATGAAAAACTGTTTTTT.

The chain couples TRBV27 to TRBJ1-1; no firm D call. The V end was cut by 5 bases, the J end by 2 bases, with 30 bases between. This CDR3 is built from 20 residues. Germline-derived CDR1 and CDR2 are MNHEY and SMNVEV (reference sequence). CDR3 DNA sequence: TGTGCCAGCAGTCTGAGACCCCCGGCGGGTAAGGCACGATTTAACACTGAAGCTTTCTTT. This sequence encodes CASSLRPPAGKARFNTEAFF.

The chain couples TRBV7-3 to TRBJ2-1; D might be TRBD1 (5 bases). From germline, CDR1 is SGHTA and CDR2 FQGTGA. This CDR3 is 14 amino acids long. V was shortened by 0 bases and J by 5 bases, with 8 bases between the two germline ends. The CDR3 sequence is CASSLTDRNNEQFF. In DNA form, the CDR3 reads TGTGCCAGCAGCTTAACTGACAGAAACAATGAGCAGTTCTTC.

J is TRBJ2-5 and V is TRBV19; the match to TRBD2 covers 7 bases. Trimming took 4 bases from V and 3 from J; bases not matched to a gene: 8. CDR3 length: 15 residues. Germline lookup yields CDR1 LNHDA and CDR2 SQIVND (reference sequence). The DNA of the CDR3 is TGTGCCAGTAGTACCTGGGGACTACCTAAAGAGACCCAGTACTTC. Translated, it gives CASSTWGLPKETQYF.

The V gene is TRBV7-2, the J gene TRBJ2-1; 8 bases map to TRBD1. Losses at the gene ends were 1 base for V and 8 bases for J; bases not matched to a gene: 7. This CDR3 is 15 amino acids long. Germline V gene data show CDR1 as SGHTA and CDR2 as FQGNSA. Here the CDR3 reads CASSLGQGAVDEQFF. The CDR3 DNA sequence: TGTGCCAGCAGCTTAGGTCAGGGGGCGGTCGATGAGCAGTTCTTC.